The 21 T cell receptor beta chains listed next were all sequenced from one sample in a study of blood T cell repertoires in COVID-19. The method was immunoSEQ multiplex PCR; TCRdb's version includes in-frame clones alone and lacks a portion of them. The sample holds around 160,000 clones, 88% seen once. The specimen was PBMCs or T cells enriched from blood (not recorded which). Receptors were obtained from a woman aged 25-40 years with acute COVID-19.

This clone appeared once. The chain links TRBV27 to TRBJ2-7; TRBD2 might be the D (5 bases). CDR3 size: 17 residues. V lost 6 bases to trimming and J lost 4 bases, with 25 bases between them. Germline V gives CDR1 MNHEY, CDR2 SMNVEV (reference sequence). CDR3 region: CASSPDPGGRPGYEQYF. In DNA form, the CDR3 reads TGTGCCAGCAGCCCGGATCCGGGCGGGCGTCCGGGTTACGAGCAGTACTTC.

The chain links TRBV9 to TRBJ1-4; a possible D gene is TRBD1 (5 bases). Germline assignment: CDR1 SGDLS and CDR2 YYNGEE. CDR3 length: 16 amino acids. V was pared by 0 bases and J by 8 bases, with 17 bases between. CDR3 bases: TGTGCCAGCAGCGTAGGACCGGTGGAGCAGGGCGAAAAACTGTTTTTT. Amino acid sequence: CASSVGPVEQGEKLFF.

The chain couples TRBV6-6 to TRBJ2-2; D gene unclear. V was pared by 6 bases and J by 4 bases, with 9 bases between. Germline lookup yields CDR1 MNHNY and CDR2 SVGAGI (reference sequence). CDR3 size: 13 residues. The CDR3 bases are TGTGCCAGCAGGGAACAGATCACCGGGGAGCTGTTTTTT. This encodes CASREQITGELFF.

The chain carries TRBV28 and TRBJ1-1; D may be TRBD1 (5 bases). V lost 10 bases and J 0 bases, leaving 15 bases between the germline ends. CDR3 size: 14 residues. CDR1 is MDHEN and CDR2 is SYDVKM in the germline V gene. The CDR3 spells CATTTPGLNTEAFF. In nucleotides, the CDR3 is TGTGCCACCACGACCCCAGGGTTGAACACTGAAGCTTTCTTT.

The genes are TRBV18 and TRBJ2-7, with TRBD1 matching 9 bases. The CDR3 is 15 amino acids. V lost 4 bases, J lost 1 base, and 5 bases stayed unmatched. Germline V gives CDR1 KGHSH, CDR2 LQKENI. The CDR3 loop is CASSLGTGPSYEQYF. DNA for the CDR3: TGTGCCAGCTCACTCGGGACAGGGCCATCCTACGAGCAGTACTTC.

The chain combines TRBV5-6 with TRBJ1-2; D is unresolved. CDR3 size: 11 residues. Trimming left V 9 bases short and J 3 bases short, with 9 bases between. Germline assignment: CDR1 SGHDT and CDR2 YYEEEE. CDR3 nucleotides: TGTGCCACCGGGCGGGACTATGGCTACACCTTC. Translating gives CATGRDYGYTF.

The chain combines TRBV7-3 with TRBJ2-7; no clear D. The CDR3 is 13 amino acids. Germline V gene sequence: CDR1 SGHTA, CDR2 FQGTGA. V lost 1 base and J lost 6, with 10 bases in between. The CDR3 sequence is CASSLIVAGEQYF. CDR3 sequence (DNA): TGTGCCAGCAGCTTAATAGTCGCCGGCGAGCAGTACTTC.

This clone was observed a handful of times. This rearrangement joins TRBV20-1 to TRBJ1-2; maybe TRBD1 (5 bases). The CDR3 length is 11 residues. The V end was cut by 7 bases, the J end by 2 bases, with 8 bases between. The germline V gene has CDR1 DFQATT and CDR2 SNEGSKA (reference sequence). The CDR3, as DNA: TGCAGTGGCGGGGGAAACTATGGCTACACCTTC. Its translation: CSGGGNYGYTF.

The chain links TRBV5-1 to TRBJ2-2, with 10 bases lining up with TRBD1. Germline CDR1 reads SGHRS; CDR2 reads YFSETQ. V shed 0 bases and J 4 bases; nucleotides not matched to a gene: 9. The CDR3 has 18 amino acids. The CDR3 here is CASSLESGGQGGTGELFF. Written as DNA, the CDR3 is TGCGCCAGCAGCTTGGAATCTGGTGGACAGGGGGGCACCGGGGAGCTGTTTTTT.

This chain uses TRBV10-3 with TRBJ2-7; TRBD1 matches at 9 bases. V lost 8 bases and J lost 5; bases outside the gene matches: 7. The V gene's germline CDR1 is ENHRY and CDR2 SYGVKD. The length of the CDR3 is 13 residues. The CDR3 spells CAILDRGIHEQYF. CDR3 sequence (DNA): TGTGCCATCCTTGACAGGGGGATCCACGAGCAGTACTTC.

The CDR3 sequence is CASLSLGPTLDNSPLHF. In DNA form, the CDR3 reads TGTGCCAGCCTTTCCCTTGGTCCGACCCTAGATAATTCACCCCTCCACTTT. The genes are TRBV28 and TRBJ1-6, with D unclear. The CDR3 is made up of 17 amino acids. CDR1 MDHEN and CDR2 SYDVKM come from the germline V gene. V was clipped by 8 bases and J by 5 bases, with 22 bases between them. Full variable domain (rest looked up from reference TRBV28 and TRBJ1-6): DVKVTQSSRYLVKRTGEKVFLECVQDMDHENMFWYRQDPGLGLRLIYFSYDVKMKEKGDIPEGYSVSREKKERFSLILESASTNQTSMYLCASLSLGPTLDNSPLHFGNGTRLTVT.

A single count supports this clone. This chain uses TRBV11-1 with TRBJ1-3; D unresolved. Trimming stripped 5 bases from V and 0 bases from J, with 11 bases between. Germline V gives CDR1 SGHAT, CDR2 FQDESV (reference sequence). This CDR3 comprises 15 residues. CDR3 loop: CASSLGLLSGNTIYF. The CDR3 DNA sequence: TGTGCCAGCAGCCTCGGTCTACTCTCTGGAAACACCATATATTTT.

The V and J genes are TRBV10-3 and TRBJ1-2, with TRBD1 identical over 7 bases. The CDR3 consists of 14 residues. J lost 5 bases, V lost 7 bases, and 10 bases had no gene match. Germline CDR1 is ENHRY and CDR2 is SYGVKD. The CDR3 region has the DNA TGTGCCATCACCCCCGACAGGGACGCTTATGGCTACACCTTC. Protein sequence: CAITPDRDAYGYTF.

The V call is TRBV7-3, the J call TRBJ1-4; 10 bases fit TRBD1. CDR3 length: 15 amino acids. The V gene end was trimmed by 5 bases and the J gene end by 7 bases; junction bases not matched to a gene: 7. In germline, CDR1 is SGHTA, CDR2 FQGTGA. In DNA, the CDR3 is TGTGCCAGCAGCGCGACAGGGGGCTTGGGTGAAAAACTGTTTTTT. This gives the protein CASSATGGLGEKLFF.

This clone was counted only a few times. This chain links TRBV25-1 with TRBJ1-6; 7 bases are shared with TRBD1. The CDR3 is made up of 16 amino acids. CDR1 is MGHDK and CDR2 is SYGVNS in the germline V gene. J was trimmed by 4 bases and V by 5 bases; bases with no gene match: 8. The DNA for the CDR3 is TGTGCCAGCAGTAACTCCCAGGGGGGATATAATTCACCCCTCCACTTT. Its protein is CASSNSQGGYNSPLHF.

V and J are TRBV7-9 and TRBJ1-4; D is undetermined. Germline CDR1 is SEHNR and CDR2 is FQNEAQ (reference sequence). The CDR3 length is 14 residues. The ends were cut back, 6 bases at V and 0 bases at J, with 8 bases in the middle. The CDR3 DNA reads TGTGCCAGCAGTACATTTGCAACTAATGAAAAACTGTTTTTT. Residues: CASSTFATNEKLFF. Combining the CDR3 with reference TRBV7-9 and TRBJ1-4 gives the whole variable domain DTGVSQNPRHKITKRGQNVTFRCDPISEHNRLYWYRQTLGQGPEFLTYFQNEAQLEKSRLLSDRFSAERPKGSFSTLEIQRTEQGDSAMYLCASSTFATNEKLFFGSGTQLSVL.

This clone was seen a single time. Here the CDR3 DNA reads TGTGCCAGCAGTTCCACTAGCGGGAGTATAGATACGCAGTATTTT. Protein: CASSSTSGSIDTQYF. This chain links TRBV27 with TRBJ2-3; 11 positions agree with TRBD2. There are 15 residues in the CDR3. The trim removed 4 bases at V and 5 bases at J, leaving 5 bases unmatched. The germline V gene encodes CDR1 MNHEY and CDR2 SMNVEV (reference sequence).

The J gene is TRBJ2-2, the V gene TRBV6-4, with a tentative D call TRBD2 (5 bases). The length of the CDR3 is 14 residues. Germline V CDR1 and CDR2: MRHNA, SNTAGT. V lost 4 bases and J lost 1, with 7 bases in between. For the CDR3, the DNA is TGTGCCAGCAGTGCGGACTGGAACACCGGGGAGCTGTTTTTT. Residues: CASSADWNTGELFF.

V usage is TRBV4-3 and J usage is TRBJ2-7; 9 nucleotides align to TRBD2. J was trimmed by 1 base and V by 0 bases; bases with no gene match: 10. CDR3 length equals 18 residues. The V gene's germline CDR1 is LGHNA and CDR2 YSLEER. The CDR3 DNA reads TGCGCCAGCAGCCAAGAATCTTTGACTAGCGGAGAGTCCTACGAGCAGTACTTC. Translated, it gives CASSQESLTSGESYEQYF.

This clone was recorded once. V gene TRBV4-2 combines with J gene TRBJ1-6, with D hard to call. The germline gives CDR1 LGHNA, CDR2 YNFKEQ. The CDR3 has 17 amino acids. Trimming removed 1 base at V and 6 bases at J, with 16 bases between. The CDR3 bases are TGTGCCAGCAGCCAAGGTTGGGAGGGCTTGGGTAATTCACCCCTCCACTTT. Its protein product is CASSQGWEGLGNSPLHF.

The CDR3, as DNA: TGCGCCAGCAGCTTGGTCCTAGCGGGAGTAGGAGAGACCCAGTACTTC. Translation gives CASSLVLAGVGETQYF. The chain is built from TRBV5-1 and TRBJ2-5, with TRBD2 matching over 10 bases. The trim removed 0 bases at V and 4 bases at J, leaving 6 bases unmatched. Germline CDR1 is SGHRS and CDR2 is YFSETQ. The CDR3 runs to 16 residues.